This T cell receptor (beta chain) is drawn from a study of breast tumors, draining lymph nodes, adjacent tissues. General study findings and limits: Compared with lymph nodes, tumors were less diverse; compared with nontumor tissue, more.

This clonotype was detected ten times or more. Antigen unknown. This may arise from a read error, as a much more abundant clone is one base away. TCRdb itself ran the multiplex PCR reads through MiXCR, one entry per CDR3 protein. The sample holds over 9,000 distinct CDR3 sequences, about 50% seen once. This TCR was sampled from a female donor with breast cancer. Some clones in this sample may be carry-over from other donors' samples. The sequenced sample consisted of breast tumor tissue.

CDR3 DNA sequence: TGTGCCACCAGCGAGGGACTAGCGGGTTCGTATGAGCAGTTCTTC. Its translation: CATSEGLAGSYEQFF. The V gene is TRBV15, the J gene TRBJ2-1, with TRBD2 matching 12 bases. V gave up 5 bases and J gave up 8 bases; unmatched junction bases: 7. Germline values: CDR1 LNHNV, CDR2 YYDKDF (reference sequence). This CDR3 region has 15 residues.